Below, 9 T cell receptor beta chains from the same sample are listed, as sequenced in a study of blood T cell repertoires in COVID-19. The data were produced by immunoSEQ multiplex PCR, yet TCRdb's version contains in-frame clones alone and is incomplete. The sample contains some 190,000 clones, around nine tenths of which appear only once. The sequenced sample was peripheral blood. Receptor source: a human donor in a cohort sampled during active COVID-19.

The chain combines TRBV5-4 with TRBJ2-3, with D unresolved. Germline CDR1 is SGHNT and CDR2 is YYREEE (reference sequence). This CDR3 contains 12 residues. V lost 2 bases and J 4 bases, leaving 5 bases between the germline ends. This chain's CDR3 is CASSLYPDTQYF. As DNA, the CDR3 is TGTGCCAGCAGCTTATATCCAGATACGCAGTATTTT. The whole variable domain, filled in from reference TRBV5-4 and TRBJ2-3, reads ETGVTQSPTHLIKTRGQQVTLRCSSQSGHNTVSWYQQALGQGPQFIFQYYREEENGRGNFPPRFSGLQFPNYSSELNVNALELDDSALYLCASSLYPDTQYFGPGTRLTVL.

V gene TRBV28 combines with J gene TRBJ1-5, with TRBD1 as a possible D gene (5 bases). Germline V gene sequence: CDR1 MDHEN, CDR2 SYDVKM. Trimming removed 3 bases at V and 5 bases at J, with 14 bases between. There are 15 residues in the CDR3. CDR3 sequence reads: CASSLSGWYDQPQHF. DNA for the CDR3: TGTGCCAGCAGTTTGTCAGGGTGGTACGATCAGCCCCAGCATTTT.

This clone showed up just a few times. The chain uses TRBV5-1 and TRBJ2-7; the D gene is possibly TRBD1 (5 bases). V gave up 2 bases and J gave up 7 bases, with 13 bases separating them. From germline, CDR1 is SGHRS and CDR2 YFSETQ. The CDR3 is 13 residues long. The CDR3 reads CASSFVGPEEQYF. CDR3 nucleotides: TGCGCCAGCAGCTTCGTGGGGCCAGAAGAGCAGTACTTC. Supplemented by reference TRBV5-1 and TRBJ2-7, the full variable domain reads KAGVTQTPRYLIKTRGQQVTLSCSPISGHRSVSWYQQTPGQGLQFLFEYFSETQRNKGNFPGRFSGRQFSNSRSEMNVSTLELGDSALYLCASSFVGPEEQYFGPGTRLTVT.

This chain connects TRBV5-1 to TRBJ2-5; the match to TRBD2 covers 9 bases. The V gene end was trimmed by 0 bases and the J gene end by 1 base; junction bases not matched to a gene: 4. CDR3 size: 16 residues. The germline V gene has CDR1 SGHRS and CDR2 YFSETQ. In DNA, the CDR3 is TGCGCCAGCAGCTTGGTTCTAGCGGGACGCCAAGAGACCCAGTACTTC. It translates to CASSLVLAGRQETQYF.

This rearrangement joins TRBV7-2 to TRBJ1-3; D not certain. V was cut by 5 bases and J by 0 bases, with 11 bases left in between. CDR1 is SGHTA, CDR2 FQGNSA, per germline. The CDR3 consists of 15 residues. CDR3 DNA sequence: TGTGCCAGCAGCCTACAGTCGACCTCTGGAAACACCATATATTTT. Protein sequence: CASSLQSTSGNTIYF.

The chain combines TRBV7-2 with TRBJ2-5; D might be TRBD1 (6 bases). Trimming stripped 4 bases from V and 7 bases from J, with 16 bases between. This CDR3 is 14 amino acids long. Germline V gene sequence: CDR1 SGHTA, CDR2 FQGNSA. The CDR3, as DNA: TGTGCCAGCAGCTCAGAGGCCAGGGGTGGGACCCAGTACTTC. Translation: CASSSEARGGTQYF.

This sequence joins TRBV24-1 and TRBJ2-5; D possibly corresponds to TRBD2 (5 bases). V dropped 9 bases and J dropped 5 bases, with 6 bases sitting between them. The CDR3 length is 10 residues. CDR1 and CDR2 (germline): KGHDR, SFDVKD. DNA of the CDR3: TGTGCCACCCCGGGGGAGACCCAGTACTTC. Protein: CATPGETQYF.

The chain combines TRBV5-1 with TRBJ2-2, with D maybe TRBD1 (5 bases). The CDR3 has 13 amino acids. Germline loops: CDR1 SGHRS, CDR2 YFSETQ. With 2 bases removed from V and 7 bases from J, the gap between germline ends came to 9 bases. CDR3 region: CASSLQDGGELFF. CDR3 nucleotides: TGCGCCAGCAGCTTACAGGATGGCGGGGAGCTGTTTTTT.

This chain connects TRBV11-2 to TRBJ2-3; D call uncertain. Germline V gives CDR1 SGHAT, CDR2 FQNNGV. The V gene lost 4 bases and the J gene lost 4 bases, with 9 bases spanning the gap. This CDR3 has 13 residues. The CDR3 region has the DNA TGTGCCAGCAGCTCAGTGGTGGCAGATACGCAGTATTTT. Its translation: CASSSVVADTQYF.